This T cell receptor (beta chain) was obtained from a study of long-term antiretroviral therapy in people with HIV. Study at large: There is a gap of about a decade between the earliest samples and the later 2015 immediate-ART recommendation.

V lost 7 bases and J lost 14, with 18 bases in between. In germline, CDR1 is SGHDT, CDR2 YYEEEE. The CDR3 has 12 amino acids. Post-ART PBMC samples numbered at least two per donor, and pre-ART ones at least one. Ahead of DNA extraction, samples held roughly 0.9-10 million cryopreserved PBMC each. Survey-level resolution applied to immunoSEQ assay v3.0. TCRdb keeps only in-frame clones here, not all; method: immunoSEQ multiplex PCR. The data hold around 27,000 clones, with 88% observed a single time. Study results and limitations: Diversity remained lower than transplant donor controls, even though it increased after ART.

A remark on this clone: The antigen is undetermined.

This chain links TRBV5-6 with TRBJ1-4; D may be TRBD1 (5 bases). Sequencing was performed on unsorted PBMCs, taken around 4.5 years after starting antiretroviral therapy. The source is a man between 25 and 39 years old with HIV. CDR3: CASHGGDPDLFF. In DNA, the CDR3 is TGTGCCAGCCATGGTGGGGACCCGGATCTGTTTTTT.